This T cell receptor (beta chain) was sequenced during a study of blood T cell repertoires in COVID-19. Here immunoSEQ multiplex PCR was the method, and the copy in TCRdb shows in-frame clones only, minus some. This table holds approximately 220,000 clones, about four fifths found once. Source material: peripheral blood. The TCR sequence derives from an elderly woman with acute or convalescent COVID-19.

CDR3 sequence (DNA): TGTGCCACCAGCAGAGAAGGGGCAGCCACTAATGAAAAACTGTTTTTT. Its protein product is CATSREGAATNEKLFF. This chain links TRBV15 with TRBJ1-4; D may be TRBD1 (5 bases). CDR1 is LNHNV, CDR2 YYDKDF, per germline (reference sequence). The germline V and J ends were trimmed by 0 bases and 2 bases, with 10 bases remaining between them. The CDR3 consists of 16 residues.